This T cell receptor (beta chain) was recorded in a study of T cell responses to AZD1222 COVID-19 vaccine. Study background: Second-dose recipients at about 4 or about 12 weeks were treated as one pooled group. Study-level results: Most donors were white British, females outnumbered males, and clonal diversity was possibly underestimated. Unmutated variant regions reportedly attract nearly half of all spike-specific TCRs.

In this sample, this clone turned up once. As yet, its antigen is unknown. Assay used: immunoSEQ multiplex PCR; TCRdb lists only in-frame clones, some missing. The table has roughly 190,000 clones, approximately 92% seen once. The CDR3 totals 15 residues. V lost 3 bases and J lost 6; bases outside the gene matches: 7. CDR1 and CDR2 (germline): SGHRS, YFSETQ. V is TRBV5-1 and J is TRBJ1-4; TRBD1 matches at 8 bases. This clonotype was obtained from an adult in good health. Source: peripheral blood, taken on day 0 of AZD1222 vaccination. This chain's CDR3 is CASSWTGTEDEKLFF. The DNA for the CDR3 is TGCGCCAGCAGCTGGACAGGGACTGAGGATGAAAAACTGTTTTTT.